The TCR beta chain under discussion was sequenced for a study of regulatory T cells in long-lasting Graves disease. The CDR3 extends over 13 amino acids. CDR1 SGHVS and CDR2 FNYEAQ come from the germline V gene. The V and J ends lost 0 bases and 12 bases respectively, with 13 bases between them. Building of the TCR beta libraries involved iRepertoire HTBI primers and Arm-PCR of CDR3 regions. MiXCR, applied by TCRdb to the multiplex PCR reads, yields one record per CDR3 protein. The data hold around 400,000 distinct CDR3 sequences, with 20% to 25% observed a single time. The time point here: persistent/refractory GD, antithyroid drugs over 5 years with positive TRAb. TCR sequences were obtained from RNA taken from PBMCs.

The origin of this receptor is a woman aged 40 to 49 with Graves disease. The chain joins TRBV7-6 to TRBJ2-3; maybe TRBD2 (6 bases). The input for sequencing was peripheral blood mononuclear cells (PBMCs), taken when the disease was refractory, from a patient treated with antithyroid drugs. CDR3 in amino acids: CASSLASDYPQYF. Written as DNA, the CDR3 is TGTGCCAGCAGCTTAGCTTCGGACTACCCACAGTATTTT.